This T cell receptor beta chain was found in a study of early T cells in non-severe SARS-CoV-2 infection. Looking at the study overall: Sequencing of bulk RNA from unsorted whole blood was done, without chain pairing.

Overall study results and limits: Matching against VDJdb likely underestimated virus-specific expansions, favoring anti-spike CD8.

V lost 0 bases and J lost 5; bases outside the gene matches: 10. The CDR3 sequence is 16 residues long. Per the germline V gene, CDR1 is DFQATT and CDR2 is SNEGSKA (reference sequence). Turning to this clonotype: Its antigen is still unknown.

Attachment of unique molecular identifiers was made to individual cDNA molecules. TCRdb recomputed calls from the 5' RACE reads with MiXCR, one row per CDR3 protein. The sample yields tens of thousands of distinct CDR3 sequences, about a sixth seen once. The sequencing input was whole blood. The source is an adult who was a healthcare worker with PCR-confirmed SARS-CoV-2 infection or an uninfected control (not recorded which). V is TRBV20-1 and J is TRBJ2-3, with 8 bases matching TRBD2. The CDR3 loop is CSARDHRGGYEDTQYF. The CDR3 DNA reads as TGCAGTGCTAGAGATCACCGGGGGGGCTATGAAGATACGCAGTATTTT.